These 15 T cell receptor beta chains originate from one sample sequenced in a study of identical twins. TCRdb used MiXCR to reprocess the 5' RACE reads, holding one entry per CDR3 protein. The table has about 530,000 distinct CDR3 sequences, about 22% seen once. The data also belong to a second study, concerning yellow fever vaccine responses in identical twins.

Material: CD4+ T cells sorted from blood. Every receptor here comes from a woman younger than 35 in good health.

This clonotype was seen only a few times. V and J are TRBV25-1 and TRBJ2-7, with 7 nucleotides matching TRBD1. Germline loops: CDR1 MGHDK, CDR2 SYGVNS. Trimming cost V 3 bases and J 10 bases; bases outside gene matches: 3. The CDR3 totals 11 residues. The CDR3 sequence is CASSDGTDQYF. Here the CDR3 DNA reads TGTGCCAGCAGTGATGGGACAGATCAGTACTTC.

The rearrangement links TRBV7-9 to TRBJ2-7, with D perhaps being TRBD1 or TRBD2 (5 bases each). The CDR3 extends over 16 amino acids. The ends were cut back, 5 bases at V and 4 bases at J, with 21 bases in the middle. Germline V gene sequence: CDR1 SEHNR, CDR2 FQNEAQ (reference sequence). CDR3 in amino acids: CASSIPPGPDGYEQYF. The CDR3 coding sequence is TGTGCCAGCAGCATTCCTCCGGGACCCGACGGGTACGAGCAGTACTTC.

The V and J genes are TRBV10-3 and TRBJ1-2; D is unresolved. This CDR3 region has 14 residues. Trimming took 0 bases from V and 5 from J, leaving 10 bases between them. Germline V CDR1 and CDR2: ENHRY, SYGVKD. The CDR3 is CAISESGRSYGYTF. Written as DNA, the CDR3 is TGTGCCATCAGTGAGTCGGGCAGATCGTATGGCTACACCTTC.

This CDR3 reads CSAGGGLGETQYF. The CDR3 bases are TGCAGTGCTGGGGGGGGGTTGGGAGAGACCCAGTACTTC. This chain connects TRBV20-1 to TRBJ2-5; 7 bases match TRBD2. CDR1 and CDR2 from the germline V gene are DFQATT and SNEGSKA (reference sequence). The CDR3 is 13 residues long. V was pared by 5 bases and J by 4 bases, with 7 bases of the junction left unmatched.

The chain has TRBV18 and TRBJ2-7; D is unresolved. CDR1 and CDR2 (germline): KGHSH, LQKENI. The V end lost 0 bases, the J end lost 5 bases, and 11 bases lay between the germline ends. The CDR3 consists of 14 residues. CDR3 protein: CASSPPRDRHEQYF. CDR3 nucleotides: TGTGCCAGCTCACCACCAAGGGATCGGCACGAGCAGTACTTC. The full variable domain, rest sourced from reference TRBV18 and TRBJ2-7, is NAGVMQNPRHLVRRRGQEARLRCSPMKGHSHVYWYRQLPEEGLKFMVYLQKENIIDESGMPKERFSAEFPKEGPSILRIQQVVRGDSAAYFCASSPPRDRHEQYFGPGTRLTVT.

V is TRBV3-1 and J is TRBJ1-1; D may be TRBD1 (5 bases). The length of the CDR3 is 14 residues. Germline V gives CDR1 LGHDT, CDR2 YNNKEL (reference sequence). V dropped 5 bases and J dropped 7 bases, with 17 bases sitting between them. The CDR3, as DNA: TGTGCCAGCAGCAACAGCCAAGGGGCAAATGAAGCTTTCTTT. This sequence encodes CASSNSQGANEAFF.

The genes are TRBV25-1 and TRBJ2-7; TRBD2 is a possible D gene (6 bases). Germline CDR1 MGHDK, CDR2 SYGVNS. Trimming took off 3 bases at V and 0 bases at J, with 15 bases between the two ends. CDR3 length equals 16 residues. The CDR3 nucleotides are TGTGCCAGCAGTGACCCCGAGCGGGCTAGCTCCTACGAGCAGTACTTC. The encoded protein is CASSDPERASSYEQYF.

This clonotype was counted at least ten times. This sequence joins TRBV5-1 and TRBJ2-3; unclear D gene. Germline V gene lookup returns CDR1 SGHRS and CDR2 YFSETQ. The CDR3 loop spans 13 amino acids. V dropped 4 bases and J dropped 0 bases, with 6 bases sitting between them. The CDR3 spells CASSRVSTDTQYF. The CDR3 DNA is TGCGCCAGCAGCAGAGTCAGCACAGATACGCAGTATTTT.

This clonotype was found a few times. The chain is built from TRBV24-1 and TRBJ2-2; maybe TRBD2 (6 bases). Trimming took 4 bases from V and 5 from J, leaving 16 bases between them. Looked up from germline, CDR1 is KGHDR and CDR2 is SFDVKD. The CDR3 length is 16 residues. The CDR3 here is CATSDHGEEWTGELFF. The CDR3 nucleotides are TGTGCCACCAGTGACCACGGGGAGGAATGGACCGGGGAGCTGTTTTTT.

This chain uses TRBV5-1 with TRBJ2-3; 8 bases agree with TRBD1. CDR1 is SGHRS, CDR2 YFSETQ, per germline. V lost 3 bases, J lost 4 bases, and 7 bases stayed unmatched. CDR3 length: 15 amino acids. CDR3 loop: CASSYRQGAADTQYF. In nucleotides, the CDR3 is TGCGCCAGCAGCTATAGGCAGGGGGCGGCAGATACGCAGTATTTT.

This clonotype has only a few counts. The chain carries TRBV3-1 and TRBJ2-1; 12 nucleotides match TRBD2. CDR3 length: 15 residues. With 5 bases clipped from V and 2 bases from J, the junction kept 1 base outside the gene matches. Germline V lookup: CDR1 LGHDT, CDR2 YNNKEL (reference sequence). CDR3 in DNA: TGTGCCAGCAGCTCTAGCGGGAGGGCCTACAATGAGCAGTTCTTC. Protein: CASSSSGRAYNEQFF.

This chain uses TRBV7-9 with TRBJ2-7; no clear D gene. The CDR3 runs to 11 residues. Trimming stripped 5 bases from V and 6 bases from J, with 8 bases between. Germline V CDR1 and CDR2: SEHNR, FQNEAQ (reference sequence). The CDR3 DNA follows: TGTGCCAGCAGCCCGGCCTCCGAGCAGTACTTC. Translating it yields CASSPASEQYF.

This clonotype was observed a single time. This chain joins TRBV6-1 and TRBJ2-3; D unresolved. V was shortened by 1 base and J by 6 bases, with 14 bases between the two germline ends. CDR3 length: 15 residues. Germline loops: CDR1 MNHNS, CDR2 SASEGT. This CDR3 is CASSEGTYRLDTQYF. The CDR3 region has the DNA TGTGCCAGCAGTGAAGGCACATACCGACTTGATACGCAGTATTTT.

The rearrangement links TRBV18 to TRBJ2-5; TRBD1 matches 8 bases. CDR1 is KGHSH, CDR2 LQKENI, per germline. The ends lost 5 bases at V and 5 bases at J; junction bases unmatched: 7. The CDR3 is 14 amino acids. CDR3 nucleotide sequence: TGTGCCAGCTCATCCCGGACAGGGATGGAGACCCAGTACTTC. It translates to CASSSRTGMETQYF.

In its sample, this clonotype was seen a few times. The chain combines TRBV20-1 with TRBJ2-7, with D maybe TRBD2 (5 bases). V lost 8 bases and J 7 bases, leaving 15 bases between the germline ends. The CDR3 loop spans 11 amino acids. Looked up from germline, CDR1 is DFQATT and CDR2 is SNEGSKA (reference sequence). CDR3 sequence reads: CSPSTAGEQYV. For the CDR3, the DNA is TGCAGTCCTTCGACGGCGGGTGAGCAGTACGTC.